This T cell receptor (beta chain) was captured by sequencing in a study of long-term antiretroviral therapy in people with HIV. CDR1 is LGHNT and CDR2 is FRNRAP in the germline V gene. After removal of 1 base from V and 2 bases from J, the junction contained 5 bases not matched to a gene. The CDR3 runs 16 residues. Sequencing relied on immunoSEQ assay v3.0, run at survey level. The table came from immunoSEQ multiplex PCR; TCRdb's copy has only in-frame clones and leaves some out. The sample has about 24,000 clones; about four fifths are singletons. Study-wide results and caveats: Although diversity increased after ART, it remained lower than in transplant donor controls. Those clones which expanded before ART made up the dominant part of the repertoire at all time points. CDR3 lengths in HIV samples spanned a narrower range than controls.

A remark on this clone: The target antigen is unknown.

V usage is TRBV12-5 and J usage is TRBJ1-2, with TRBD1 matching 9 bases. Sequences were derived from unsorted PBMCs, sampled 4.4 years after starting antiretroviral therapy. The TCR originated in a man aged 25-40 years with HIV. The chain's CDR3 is CASGLGTGGPNYGYTF. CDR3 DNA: TGTGCTAGTGGTTTGGGAACAGGGGGCCCAAACTATGGCTACACCTTC.